This T cell receptor beta chain stems from a study of molecular identifiers for immune sequencing clone quantification. Broader study findings: Highly expanded clones may be undercounted when identical TCR molecules share barcodes.

CDR1 is LNHNV, CDR2 YYDKDF, per germline (reference sequence). CDR3 length: 17 amino acids. Note on this clonotype: The antigen is not known. A much larger clone sits a single nucleotide away, making a read error possible.

One entry per CDR3 protein results from TCRdb running MiXCR on the PCR reads. The sample shows 30,000 to 45,000 distinct CDR3 sequences, roughly 20% of them seen only once. As CD8+CD4-CCR7+CD45RA+ cells, naive CD8 T cells were sorted. The chain links TRBV15 to TRBJ2-3; TRBD2 is a possible D gene (6 bases). This receptor was identified in a human donor in good health. Some libraries in this study had Jurkat cell RNA spiked in. The source material was naive CD8+ T cells from blood, with Jurkat cell RNA spiked in. Sample subset: FACS-sorted CD8+CD4-CCR7+CD45RA+ naive T cells. CDR3 loop: CATSRDGAGTSTDAQYF. The DNA for the CDR3 is TGTGCCACCAGCAGAGACGGGGCAGGAACTAGCACAGATGCGCAGTATTTT.